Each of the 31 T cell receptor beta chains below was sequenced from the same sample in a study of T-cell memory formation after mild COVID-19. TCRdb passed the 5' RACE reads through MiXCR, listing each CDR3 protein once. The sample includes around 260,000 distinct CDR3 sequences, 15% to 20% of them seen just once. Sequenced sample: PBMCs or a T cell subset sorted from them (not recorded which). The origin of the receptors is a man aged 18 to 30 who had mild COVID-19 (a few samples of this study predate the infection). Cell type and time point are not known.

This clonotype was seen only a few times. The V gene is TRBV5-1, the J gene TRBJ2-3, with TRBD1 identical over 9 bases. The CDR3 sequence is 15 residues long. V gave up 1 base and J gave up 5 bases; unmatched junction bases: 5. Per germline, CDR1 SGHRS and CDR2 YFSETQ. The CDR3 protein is CASSLLGTGKDTQYF. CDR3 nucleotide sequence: TGCGCCAGCAGCTTGCTCGGGACAGGGAAAGATACGCAGTATTTT.

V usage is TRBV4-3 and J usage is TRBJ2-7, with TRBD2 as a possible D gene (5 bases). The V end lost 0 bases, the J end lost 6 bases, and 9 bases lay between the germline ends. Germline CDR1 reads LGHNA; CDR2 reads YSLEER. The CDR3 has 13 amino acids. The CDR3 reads CASSQETEGEQYF. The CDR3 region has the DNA TGCGCCAGCAGCCAAGAGACCGAGGGCGAGCAGTACTTC.

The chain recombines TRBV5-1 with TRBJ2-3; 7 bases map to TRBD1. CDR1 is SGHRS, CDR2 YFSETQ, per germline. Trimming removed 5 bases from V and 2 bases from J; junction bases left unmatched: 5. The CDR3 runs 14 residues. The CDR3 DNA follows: TGCGCCAGCAGACCAGGACAGGACACAGATACGCAGTATTTT. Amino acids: CASRPGQDTDTQYF.

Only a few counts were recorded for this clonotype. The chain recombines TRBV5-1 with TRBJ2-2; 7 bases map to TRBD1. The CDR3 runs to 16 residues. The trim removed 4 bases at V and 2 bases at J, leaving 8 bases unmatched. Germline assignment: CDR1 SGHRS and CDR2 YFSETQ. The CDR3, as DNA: TGCGCCAGCAGCAACTCCGGGACAGCAAACACCGGGGAGCTGTTTTTT. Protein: CASSNSGTANTGELFF.

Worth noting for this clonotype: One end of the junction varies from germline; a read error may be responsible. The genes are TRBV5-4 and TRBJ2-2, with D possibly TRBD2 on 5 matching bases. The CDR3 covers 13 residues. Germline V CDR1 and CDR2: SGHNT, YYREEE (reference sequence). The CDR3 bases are TGTGCCAGCAGCTCAGGATCCATCGGGAAGCTGTTTTTT. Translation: CASSSGSIGKLFF.

The CDR3 nucleotides read TGTGCCAGTACGCGAGATCGAGGTTCCTATGGCTACACCTTC. It encodes CASTRDRGSYGYTF. The rearrangement links TRBV19 to TRBJ1-2, with D unclear. The CDR3 contains 14 residues. V was shortened by 7 bases and J by 4 bases, with 16 bases between the two germline ends. CDR1 and CDR2 from the germline V gene are LNHDA and SQIVND (reference sequence).

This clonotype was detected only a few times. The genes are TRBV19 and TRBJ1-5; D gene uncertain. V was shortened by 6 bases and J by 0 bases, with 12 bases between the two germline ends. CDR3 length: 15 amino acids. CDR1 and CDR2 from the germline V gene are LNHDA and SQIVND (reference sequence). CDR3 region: CASSPTVYSNQPQHF. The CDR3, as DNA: TGTGCCAGTAGCCCGACGGTATATAGCAATCAGCCCCAGCATTTT.

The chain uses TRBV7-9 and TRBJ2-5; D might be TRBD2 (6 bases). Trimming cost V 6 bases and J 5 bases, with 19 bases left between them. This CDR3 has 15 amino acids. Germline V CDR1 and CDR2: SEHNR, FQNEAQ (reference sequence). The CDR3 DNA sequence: TGTGCCAGCAGTCTGGCGGGGTTTCAAGCGGAGACCCAGTACTTC. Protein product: CASSLAGFQAETQYF.

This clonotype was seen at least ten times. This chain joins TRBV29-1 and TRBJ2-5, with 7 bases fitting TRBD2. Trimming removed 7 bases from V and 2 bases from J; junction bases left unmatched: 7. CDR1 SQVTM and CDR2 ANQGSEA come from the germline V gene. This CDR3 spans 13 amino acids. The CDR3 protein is CSATSGGQETQYF. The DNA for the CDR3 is TGCAGCGCCACGTCCGGGGGGCAAGAGACCCAGTACTTC.

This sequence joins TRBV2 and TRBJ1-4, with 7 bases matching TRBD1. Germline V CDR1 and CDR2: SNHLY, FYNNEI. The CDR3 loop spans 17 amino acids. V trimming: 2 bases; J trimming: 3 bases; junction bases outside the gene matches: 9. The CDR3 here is CASSERRGRRSNEKLFF. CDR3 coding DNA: TGTGCCAGCAGTGAACGGAGGGGGCGGAGGTCTAATGAAAAACTGTTTTTT.

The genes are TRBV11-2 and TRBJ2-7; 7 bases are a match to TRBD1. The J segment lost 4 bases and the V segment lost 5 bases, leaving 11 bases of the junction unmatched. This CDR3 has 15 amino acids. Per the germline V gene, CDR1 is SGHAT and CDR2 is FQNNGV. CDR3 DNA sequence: TGTGCCAGCAGCAACGGGGCAGGGGGACGGTACGAGCAGTACTTC. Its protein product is CASSNGAGGRYEQYF.

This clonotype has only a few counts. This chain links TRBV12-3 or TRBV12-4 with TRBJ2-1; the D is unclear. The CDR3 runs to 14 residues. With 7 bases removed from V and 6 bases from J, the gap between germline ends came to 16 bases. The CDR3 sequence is CASKFGYAPNEQFF. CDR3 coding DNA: TGTGCCAGCAAGTTTGGGTACGCCCCCAATGAGCAGTTCTTC.

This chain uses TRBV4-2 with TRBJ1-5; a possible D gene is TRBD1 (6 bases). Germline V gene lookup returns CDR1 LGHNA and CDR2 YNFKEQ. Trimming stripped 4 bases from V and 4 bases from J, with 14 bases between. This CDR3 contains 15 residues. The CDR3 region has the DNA TGTGCCAGCAGCCCAGGACAGAGTACGAATCAGCCCCAGCATTTT. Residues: CASSPGQSTNQPQHF.

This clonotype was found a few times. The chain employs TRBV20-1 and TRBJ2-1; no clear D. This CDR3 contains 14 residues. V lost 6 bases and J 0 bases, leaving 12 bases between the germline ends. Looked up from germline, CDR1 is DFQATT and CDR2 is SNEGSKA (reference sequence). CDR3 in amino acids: CSALRGSSYNEQFF. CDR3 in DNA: TGCAGTGCCCTGAGAGGCAGCTCCTACAATGAGCAGTTCTTC.

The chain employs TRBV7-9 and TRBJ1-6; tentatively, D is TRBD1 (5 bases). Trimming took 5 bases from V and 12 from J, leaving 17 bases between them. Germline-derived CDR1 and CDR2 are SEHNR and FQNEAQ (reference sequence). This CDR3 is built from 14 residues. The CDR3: CASSRPGTGKPLHF. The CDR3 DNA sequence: TGTGCCAGCAGCCGGCCGGGGACTGGAAAACCCCTCCACTTT.

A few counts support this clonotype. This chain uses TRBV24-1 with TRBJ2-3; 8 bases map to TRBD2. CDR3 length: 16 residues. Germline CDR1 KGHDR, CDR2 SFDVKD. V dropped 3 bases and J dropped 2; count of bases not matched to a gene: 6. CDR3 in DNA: TGTGCCACCAGTGATGGCGGGGGGCCCAACACAGATACGCAGTATTTT. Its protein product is CATSDGGGPNTDTQYF.

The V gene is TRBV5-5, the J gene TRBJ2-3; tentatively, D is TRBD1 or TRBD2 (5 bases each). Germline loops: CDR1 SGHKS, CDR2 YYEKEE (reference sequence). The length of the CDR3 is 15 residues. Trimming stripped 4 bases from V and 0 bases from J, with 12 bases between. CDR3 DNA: TGTGCCAGCAGCCGATCTGGGGACAGCACAGATACGCAGTATTTT. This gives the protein CASSRSGDSTDTQYF.

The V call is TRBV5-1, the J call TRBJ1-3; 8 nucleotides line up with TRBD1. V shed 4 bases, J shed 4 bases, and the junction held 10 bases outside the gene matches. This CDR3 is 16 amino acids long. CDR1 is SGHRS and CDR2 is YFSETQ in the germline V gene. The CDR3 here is CASSPGTGGTGNTIYF. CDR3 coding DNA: TGCGCCAGCAGCCCGGGGACAGGCGGAACGGGAAACACCATATATTTT.

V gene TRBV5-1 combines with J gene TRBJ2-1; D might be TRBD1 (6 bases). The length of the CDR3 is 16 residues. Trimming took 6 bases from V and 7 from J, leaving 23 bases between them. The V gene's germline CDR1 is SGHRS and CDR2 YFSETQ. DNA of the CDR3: TGCGCCAGCACCGCTTGGCCCGGTACAGGGTTAAATGAGCAGTTCTTC. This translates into CASTAWPGTGLNEQFF. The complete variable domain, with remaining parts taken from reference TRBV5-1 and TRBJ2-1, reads KAGVTQTPRYLIKTRGQQVTLSCSPISGHRSVSWYQQTPGQGLQFLFEYFSETQRNKGNFPGRFSGRQFSNSRSEMNVSTLELGDSALYLCASTAWPGTGLNEQFFGPGTRLTVL.

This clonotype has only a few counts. The CDR3 DNA follows: TGCGCCAGCAGCTTGGCCGGGCAGGAAAACACCGGGGAGCTGTTTTTT. Amino acid sequence: CASSLAGQENTGELFF. The V and J genes are TRBV5-1 and TRBJ2-2; D ambiguous. The germline V gene has CDR1 SGHRS and CDR2 YFSETQ. V dropped 0 bases and J dropped 2 bases, with 11 bases sitting between them. CDR3 size: 16 residues.

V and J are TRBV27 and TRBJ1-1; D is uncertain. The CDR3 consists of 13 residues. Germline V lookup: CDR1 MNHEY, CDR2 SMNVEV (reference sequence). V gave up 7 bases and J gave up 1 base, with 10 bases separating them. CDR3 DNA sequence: TGTGCCAGCACCTGGAGGGCGAACACTGAAGCTTTCTTT. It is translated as CASTWRANTEAFF.

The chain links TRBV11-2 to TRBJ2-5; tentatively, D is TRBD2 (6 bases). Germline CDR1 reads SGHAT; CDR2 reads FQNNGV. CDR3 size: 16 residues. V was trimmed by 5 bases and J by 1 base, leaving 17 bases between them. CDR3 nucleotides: TGTGCCAGCAGCCCAGTGGGAGGTCGGGTCCAAGAGACCCAGTACTTC. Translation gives CASSPVGGRVQETQYF.

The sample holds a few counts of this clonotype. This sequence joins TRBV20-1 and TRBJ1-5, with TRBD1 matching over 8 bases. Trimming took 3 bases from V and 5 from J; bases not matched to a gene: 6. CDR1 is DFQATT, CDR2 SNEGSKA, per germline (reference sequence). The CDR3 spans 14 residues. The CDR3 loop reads CSASGDRPYQPQHF. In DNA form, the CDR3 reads TGCAGTGCTAGCGGGGACAGGCCCTATCAGCCCCAGCATTTT.

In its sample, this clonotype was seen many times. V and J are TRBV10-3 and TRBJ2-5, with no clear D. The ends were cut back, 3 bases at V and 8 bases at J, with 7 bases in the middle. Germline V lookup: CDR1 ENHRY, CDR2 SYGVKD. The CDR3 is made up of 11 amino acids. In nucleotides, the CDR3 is TGTGCCATCAGTGATGGGTTAACCCAGTACTTC. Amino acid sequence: CAISDGLTQYF.

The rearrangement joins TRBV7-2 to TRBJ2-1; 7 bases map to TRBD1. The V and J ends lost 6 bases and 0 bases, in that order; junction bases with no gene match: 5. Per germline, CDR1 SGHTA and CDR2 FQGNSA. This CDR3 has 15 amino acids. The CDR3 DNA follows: TGTGCCAGCAGGGCGGACAGGAGCTCCTACAATGAGCAGTTCTTC. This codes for CASRADRSSYNEQFF.

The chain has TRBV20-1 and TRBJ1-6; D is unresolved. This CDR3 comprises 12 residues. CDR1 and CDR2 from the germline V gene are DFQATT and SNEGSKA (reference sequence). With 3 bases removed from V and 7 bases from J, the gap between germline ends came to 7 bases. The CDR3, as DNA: TGCAGTGCTAGTTCCTTAAATTCACCCCTCCACTTT. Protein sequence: CSASSLNSPLHF.

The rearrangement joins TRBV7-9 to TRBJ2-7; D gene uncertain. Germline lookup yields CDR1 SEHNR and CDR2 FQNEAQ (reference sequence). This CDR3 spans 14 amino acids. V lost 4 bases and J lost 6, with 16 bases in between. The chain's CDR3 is CASSSSVGIPEQYF. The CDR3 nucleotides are TGTGCCAGCAGCTCCTCCGTGGGGATCCCCGAGCAGTACTTC.

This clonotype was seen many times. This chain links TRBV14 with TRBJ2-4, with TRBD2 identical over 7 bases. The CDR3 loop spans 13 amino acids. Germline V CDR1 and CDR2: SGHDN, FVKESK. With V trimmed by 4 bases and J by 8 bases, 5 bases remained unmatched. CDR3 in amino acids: CASSLPGGDIQYF. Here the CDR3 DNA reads TGTGCCAGCAGCCTGCCTGGGGGGGACATTCAGTACTTC. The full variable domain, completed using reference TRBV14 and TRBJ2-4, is EAGVTQFPSHSVIEKGQTVTLRCDPISGHDNLYWYRRVMGKEIKFLLHFVKESKQDESGMPNNRFLAERTGGTYSTLKVQPAELEDSGVYFCASSLPGGDIQYFGAGTRLSVL.

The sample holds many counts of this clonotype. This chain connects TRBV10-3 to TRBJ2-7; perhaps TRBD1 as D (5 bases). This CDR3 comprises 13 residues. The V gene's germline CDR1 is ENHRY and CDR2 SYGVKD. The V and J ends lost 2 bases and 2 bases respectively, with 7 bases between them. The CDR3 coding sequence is TGTGCCATCAGTGAGGTCAGGGCCTACGAGCAGTACTTC. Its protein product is CAISEVRAYEQYF.

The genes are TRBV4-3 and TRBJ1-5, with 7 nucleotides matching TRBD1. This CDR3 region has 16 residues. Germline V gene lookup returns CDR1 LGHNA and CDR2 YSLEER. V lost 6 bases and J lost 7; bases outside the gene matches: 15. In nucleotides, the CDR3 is TGCGCCAGCAGGGCGGGGCGAGACAGGGATGACCAGCCCCAGCATTTT. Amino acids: CASRAGRDRDDQPQHF.

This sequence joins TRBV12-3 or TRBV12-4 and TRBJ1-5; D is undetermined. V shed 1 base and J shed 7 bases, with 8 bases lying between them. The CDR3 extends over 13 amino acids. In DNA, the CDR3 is TGTGCCAGCAGTTTAGGGAGAGCGCAGCCCCAGCATTTT. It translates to CASSLGRAQPQHF.